This T cell receptor (beta chain) was sequenced in a study of blood T cells in healthy people across ages (dated by TCRdb to 2015 to 2017). A note on the overall study: In model experiments, template switching captured about one uniquely barcoded TCR beta cDNA molecule for every two T cells. Four age groups were formed from the donors: young (average approximately 16 years), middle-aged (approximately 40), aged (62) and long-lived (around 82). Using deep sequencing normalized with unique cDNA molecular identifiers, the study measured how TCR beta repertoire diversity changes with age. Using the same blood draw, the study looked at two additional independent replicas of 1 million unique cDNA reads for two donors, one aged 18 to 30 and the other aged 80 or older. To avoid experimental bias, donors of different ages were randomly spread across the sequencing lanes.

The approximately 41 donors, aged 6 to 90 years, were systemically healthy Caucasian individuals from Russia. Each donor gave about 9.8 milliliters of peripheral blood, drawn into EDTA-treated Vacutainer tubes. Ficoll-Paque density-gradient centrifugation was used to isolate PBMCs, with at least 7 million per sample. Total RNA, at least 6 micrograms per sample, was extracted from PBMCs with Trizol reagent. Naive CD45RAhigh/CD27high T cell percentages were measured by flow cytometry on a PBMC aliquot from every donor. Library generation was performed with 5' RACE. The sequencing machine was an Illumina HiSeq 2500. The second PCR ran for roughly 6 to 11 cycles and used a J-beta primer mix along with a sample-barcoded 5' primer. A template-switch 5' adaptor carrying 12 random nucleotides introduced a unique molecular identifier onto each TCR beta cDNA molecule. At least 2.5 million CDR3-containing paired-end reads were obtained from each sample. All of the RNA was converted into first-strand cDNA using the Mint cDNA synthesis kit, with a TRBC-specific oligonucleotide serving as the primer. Following uracil-DNA glycosylase treatment, all cDNA underwent a first 18-cycle PCR with the universal primers M1SS and BC2_uni_R. The original pipeline was this. Normalization of each sample was performed by random selection of 1 million high-quality reads, each carrying a distinct molecular identifier. Reads sharing molecular identifiers were discarded rather than binned into consensus sequences. MiTCR, run with a Q25 quality threshold and the strictest error-elimination algorithm, handled CDR3 identification, clonotype clustering and error correction. Lower-bound total TCR beta diversity was estimated with a nonparametric unseen species model using Euler transformation. TCRdb reworked the public reads: Q25 trimming with fastp, MiXCR clone assembly, productive beta chains retained. Each CDR3 protein gets just one entry, which takes the most common genes and DNA from the rows behind it. TCRdb's processing, not the study's, gives the V and J calls here. Within this sample are about 1.6 million distinct CDR3 sequences, with about 35% of them counted one time only. Approximately 10% of the sample belongs to the ten largest clones.

This clonotype was observed a few times. The antigen this receptor binds is unknown. No much larger clone exists at a distance of one base, and base qualities are not known. Results the study describes overall, beyond this receptor: Compared with the aged group, the long-lived group had more naive CD4+ T cells, fewer expanded clones and increased TCR diversity, a pattern suggesting age selection. As age increased, observed TCR beta diversity per million T cells dropped in a roughly linear way, and a significant reduction was already evident by age about 40. Observed TCR beta diversity correlated strongly with the percentage of naive T cells measured by flow cytometry. Because the CMV infection status of the donors was unknown, age-related changes in expanded clonotypes may potentially have been confounded. Bulk unsorted PBMC profiling prevented conclusive comparison of naive and antigen-experienced compartments. Estimates of total diversity based on one million sequenced T cells were considered lower bounds and underestimates.

Trimming takes 7 bases off V and 2 bases off J; junction bases not matched to a gene: 4. The cysteine opens and the phenylalanine closes a CDR3 of 16 amino acids. This entry keeps only the CDR3 DNA: 48 bases, framed from base 1. The germline V gene provides CDR1 SNHLY and CDR2 FYNNEI. The sequenced sample was blood. The sequence was obtained from a woman aged 30 to 39 in good health. The V gene is TRBV2 and the J gene is TRBJ2-5, with 16 junctional bases fitting TRBD2. The DNA reads TGTGCCAGCACCGGGACTAGCGGGAGGGGGCAAGAGACCCAGTACTTC. Its translation reads: CASTGTSGRGQETQYF.